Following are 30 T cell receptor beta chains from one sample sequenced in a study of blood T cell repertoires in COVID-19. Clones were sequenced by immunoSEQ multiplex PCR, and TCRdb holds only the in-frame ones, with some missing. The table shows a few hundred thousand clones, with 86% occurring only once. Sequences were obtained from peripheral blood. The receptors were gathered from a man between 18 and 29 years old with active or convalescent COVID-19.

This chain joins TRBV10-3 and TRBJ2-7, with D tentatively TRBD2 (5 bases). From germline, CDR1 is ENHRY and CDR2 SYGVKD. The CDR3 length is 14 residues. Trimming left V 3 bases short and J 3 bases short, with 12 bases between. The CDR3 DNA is TGTGCCATCAGTGACCCAACTAGAAACTACGAGCAGTACTTC. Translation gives CAISDPTRNYEQYF.

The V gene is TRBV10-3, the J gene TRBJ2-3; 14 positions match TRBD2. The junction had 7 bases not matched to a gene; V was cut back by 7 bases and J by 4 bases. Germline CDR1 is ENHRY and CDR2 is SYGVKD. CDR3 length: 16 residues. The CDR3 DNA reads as TGTGCCATCACGGGGACTAGCGGGGGAGCGGCAGATACGCAGTATTTT. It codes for CAITGTSGGAADTQYF.

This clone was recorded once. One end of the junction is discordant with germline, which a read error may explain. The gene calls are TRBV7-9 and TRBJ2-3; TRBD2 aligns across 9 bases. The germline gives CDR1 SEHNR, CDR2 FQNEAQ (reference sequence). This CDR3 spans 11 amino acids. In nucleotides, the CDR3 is TGCGGGACTAGCAACACAGATACGCAGTATTTT. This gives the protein CGTSNTDTQYF. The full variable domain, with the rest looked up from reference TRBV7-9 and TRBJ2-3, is DTGVSQNPRHKITKRGQNVTFRCDPISEHNRLYWYRQTLGQGPEFLTYFQNEAQLEKSRLLSDRFSAERPKGSFSTLEIQRTEQGDSAMYLCGTSNTDTQYFGPGTRLTVL.

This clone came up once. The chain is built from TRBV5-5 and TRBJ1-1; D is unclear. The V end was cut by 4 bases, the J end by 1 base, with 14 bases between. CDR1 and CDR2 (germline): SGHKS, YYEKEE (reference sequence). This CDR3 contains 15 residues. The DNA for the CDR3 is TGTGCCAGCAGCGTACCAGGACTAGCGAACACTGAAGCTTTCTTT. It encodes CASSVPGLANTEAFF.

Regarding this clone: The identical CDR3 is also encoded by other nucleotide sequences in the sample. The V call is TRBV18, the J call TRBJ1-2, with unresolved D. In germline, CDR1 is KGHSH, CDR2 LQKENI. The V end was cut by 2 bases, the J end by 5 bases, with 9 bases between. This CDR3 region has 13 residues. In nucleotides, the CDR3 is TGTGCCAGCTCACCAAACAGAGGGTATGGCTACACCTTC. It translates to CASSPNRGYGYTF.

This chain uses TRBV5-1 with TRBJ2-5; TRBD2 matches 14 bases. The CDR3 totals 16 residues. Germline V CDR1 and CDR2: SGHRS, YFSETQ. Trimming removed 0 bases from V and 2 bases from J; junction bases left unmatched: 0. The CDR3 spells CASSLGTSGGQETQYF. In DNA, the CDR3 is TGCGCCAGCAGCTTGGGGACTAGCGGGGGGCAAGAGACCCAGTACTTC.

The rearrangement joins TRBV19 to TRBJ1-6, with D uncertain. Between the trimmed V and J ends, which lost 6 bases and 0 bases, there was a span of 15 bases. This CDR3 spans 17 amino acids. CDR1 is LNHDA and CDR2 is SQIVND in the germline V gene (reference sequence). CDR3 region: CASRTSGLSSYNSPLHF. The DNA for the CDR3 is TGTGCCAGTAGAACGTCCGGGTTGAGCTCCTATAATTCACCCCTCCACTTT. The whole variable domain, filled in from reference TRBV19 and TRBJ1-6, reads DGGITQSPKYLFRKEGQNVTLSCEQNLNHDAMYWYRQDPGQGLRLIYYSQIVNDFQKGDIAEGYSVSREKKESFPLTVTSAQKNPTAFYLCASRTSGLSSYNSPLHFGNGTRLTVT.

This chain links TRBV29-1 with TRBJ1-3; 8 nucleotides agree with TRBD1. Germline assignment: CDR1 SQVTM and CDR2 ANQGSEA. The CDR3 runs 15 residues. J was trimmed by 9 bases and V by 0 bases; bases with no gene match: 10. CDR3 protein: CSVEELATGASTIYF. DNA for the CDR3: TGCAGCGTTGAAGAATTAGCGACAGGGGCAAGCACCATATATTTT.

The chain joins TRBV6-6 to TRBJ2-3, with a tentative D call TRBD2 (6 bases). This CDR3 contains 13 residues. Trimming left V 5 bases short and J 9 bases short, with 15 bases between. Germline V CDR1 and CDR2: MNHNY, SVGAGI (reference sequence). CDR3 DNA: TGTGCCAGCAGTCCCACGGGCAGCGGGACGCAGTATTTT. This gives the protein CASSPTGSGTQYF.

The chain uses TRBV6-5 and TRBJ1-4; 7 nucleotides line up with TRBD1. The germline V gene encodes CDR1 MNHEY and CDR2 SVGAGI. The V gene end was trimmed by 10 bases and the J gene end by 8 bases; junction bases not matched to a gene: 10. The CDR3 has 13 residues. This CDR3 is CATATGLYEKLFF. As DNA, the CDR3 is TGTGCCACCGCGACAGGGTTATACGAAAAACTGTTTTTT.

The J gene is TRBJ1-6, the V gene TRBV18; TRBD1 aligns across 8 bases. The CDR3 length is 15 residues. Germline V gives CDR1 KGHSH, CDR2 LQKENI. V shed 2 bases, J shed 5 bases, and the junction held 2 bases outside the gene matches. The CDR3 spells CASSPGQGDNSPLHF. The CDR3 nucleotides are TGTGCCAGCTCACCAGGACAGGGCGATAATTCACCCCTCCACTTT.

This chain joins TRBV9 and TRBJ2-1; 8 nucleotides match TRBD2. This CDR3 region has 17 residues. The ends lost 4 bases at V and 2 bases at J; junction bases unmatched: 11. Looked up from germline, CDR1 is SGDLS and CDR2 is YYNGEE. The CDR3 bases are TGTGCCAGCAGCCCACAGACGACGGGGGGGCCCTACAATGAGCAGTTCTTC. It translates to CASSPQTTGGPYNEQFF.

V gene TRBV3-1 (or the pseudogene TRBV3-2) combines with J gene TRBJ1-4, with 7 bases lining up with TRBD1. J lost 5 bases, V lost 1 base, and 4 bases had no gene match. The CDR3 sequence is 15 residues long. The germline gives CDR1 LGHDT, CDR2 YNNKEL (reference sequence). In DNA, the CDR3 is TGTGCCAGCAGCCAAGGAGGCAGGGGGAATGAAAAACTGTTTTTT. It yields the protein CASSQGGRGNEKLFF.

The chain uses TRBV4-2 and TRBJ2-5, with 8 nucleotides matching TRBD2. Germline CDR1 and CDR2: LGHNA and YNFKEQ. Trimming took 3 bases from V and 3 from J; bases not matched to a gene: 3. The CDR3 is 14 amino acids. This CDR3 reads CASSHSSGEETQYF. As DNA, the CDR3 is TGTGCCAGCAGCCATAGTAGCGGGGAAGAGACCCAGTACTTC.

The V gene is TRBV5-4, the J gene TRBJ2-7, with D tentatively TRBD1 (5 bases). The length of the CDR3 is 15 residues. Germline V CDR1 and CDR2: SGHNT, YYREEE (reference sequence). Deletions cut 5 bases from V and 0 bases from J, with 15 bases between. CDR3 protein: CASSYGSDSSYEQYF. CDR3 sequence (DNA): TGTGCCAGCAGTTATGGATCCGACAGCTCCTACGAGCAGTACTTC.

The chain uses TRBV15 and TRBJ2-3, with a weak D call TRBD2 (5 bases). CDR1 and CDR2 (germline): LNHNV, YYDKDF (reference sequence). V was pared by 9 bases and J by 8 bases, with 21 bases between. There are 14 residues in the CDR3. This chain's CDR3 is CATEKTSPRGTQYF. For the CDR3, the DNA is TGTGCCACGGAAAAAACATCCCCTCGGGGTACGCAGTATTTT.

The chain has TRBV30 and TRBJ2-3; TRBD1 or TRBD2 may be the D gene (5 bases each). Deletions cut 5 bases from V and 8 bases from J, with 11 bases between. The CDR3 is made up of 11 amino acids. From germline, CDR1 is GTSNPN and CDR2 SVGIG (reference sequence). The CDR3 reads CAWDSLATQYF. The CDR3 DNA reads TGTGCCTGGGACAGTCTAGCTACGCAGTATTTT.

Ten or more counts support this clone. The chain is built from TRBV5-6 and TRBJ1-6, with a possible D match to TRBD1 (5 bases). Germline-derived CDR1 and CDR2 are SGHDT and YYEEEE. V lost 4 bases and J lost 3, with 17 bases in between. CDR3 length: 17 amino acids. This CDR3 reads CASSQGGVEDYNSPLHF. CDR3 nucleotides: TGTGCCAGCAGCCAGGGAGGGGTTGAGGACTATAATTCACCCCTCCACTTT.

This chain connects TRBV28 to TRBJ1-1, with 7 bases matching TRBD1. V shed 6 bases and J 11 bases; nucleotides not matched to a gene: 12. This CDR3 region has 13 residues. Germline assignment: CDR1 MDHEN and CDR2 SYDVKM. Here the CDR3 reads CASRDHDRADAFF. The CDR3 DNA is TGTGCCAGCAGAGATCATGACAGGGCGGACGCTTTCTTT.

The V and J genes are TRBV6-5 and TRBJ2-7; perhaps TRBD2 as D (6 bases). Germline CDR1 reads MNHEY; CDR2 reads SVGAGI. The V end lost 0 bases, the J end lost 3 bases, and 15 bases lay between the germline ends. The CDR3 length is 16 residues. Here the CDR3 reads CASSYSGGPPDYEQYF. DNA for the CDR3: TGTGCCAGCAGTTACTCGGGGGGACCGCCCGACTACGAGCAGTACTTC.

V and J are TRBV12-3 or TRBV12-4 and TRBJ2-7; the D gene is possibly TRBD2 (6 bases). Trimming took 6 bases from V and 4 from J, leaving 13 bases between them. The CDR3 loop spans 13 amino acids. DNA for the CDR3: TGTGCCAGCAGGGGGGGTTCTAGTTACGAGCAGTACTTC. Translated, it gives CASRGGSSYEQYF.

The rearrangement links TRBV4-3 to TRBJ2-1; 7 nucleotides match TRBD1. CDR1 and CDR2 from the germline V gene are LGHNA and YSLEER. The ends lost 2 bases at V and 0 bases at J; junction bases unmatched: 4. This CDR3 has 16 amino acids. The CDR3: CASSQLGGGSYNEQFF. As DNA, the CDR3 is TGCGCCAGCAGCCAACTAGGGGGCGGCTCCTACAATGAGCAGTTCTTC.

CDR3 in amino acids: CASSIGQGIAGGGYTF. CDR3 in DNA: TGCGCCAGCAGCATTGGACAGGGAATAGCAGGTGGTGGCTACACCTTC. This chain joins TRBV5-1 and TRBJ1-2; TRBD1 matches at 8 bases. After removal of 4 bases from V and 7 bases from J, the junction contained 15 bases not matched to a gene. The CDR3 runs to 16 residues. Germline CDR1 is SGHRS and CDR2 is YFSETQ.

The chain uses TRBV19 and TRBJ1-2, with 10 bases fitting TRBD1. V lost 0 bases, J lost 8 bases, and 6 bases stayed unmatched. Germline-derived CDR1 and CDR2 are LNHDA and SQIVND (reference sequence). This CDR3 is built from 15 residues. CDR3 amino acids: CASSIDRTGGDGYTF. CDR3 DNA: TGTGCCAGTAGTATAGATCGGACAGGGGGAGACGGCTACACCTTC.

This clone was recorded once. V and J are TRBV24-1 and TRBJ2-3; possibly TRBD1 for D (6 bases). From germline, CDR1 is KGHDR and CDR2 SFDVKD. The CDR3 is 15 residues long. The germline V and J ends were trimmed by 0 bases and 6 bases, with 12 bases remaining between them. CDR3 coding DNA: TGTGCCACCAGTGATTTGCCTGGGGGCAGGGATACGCAGTATTTT. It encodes CATSDLPGGRDTQYF.

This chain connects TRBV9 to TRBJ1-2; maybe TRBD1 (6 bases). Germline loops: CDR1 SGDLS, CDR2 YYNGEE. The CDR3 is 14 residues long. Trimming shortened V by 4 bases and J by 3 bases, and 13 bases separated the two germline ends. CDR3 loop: CASSSNRVYYGYTF. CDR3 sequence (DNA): TGTGCCAGCAGCTCTAACAGGGTATACTATGGCTACACCTTC.

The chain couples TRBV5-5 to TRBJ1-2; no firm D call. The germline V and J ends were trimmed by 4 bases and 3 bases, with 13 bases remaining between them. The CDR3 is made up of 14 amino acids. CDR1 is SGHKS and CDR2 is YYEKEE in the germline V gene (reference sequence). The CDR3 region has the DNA TGTGCCAGCAGCCCCGTGGCAGGCGACTATGGCTACACCTTC. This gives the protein CASSPVAGDYGYTF.

The CDR3, as DNA: TGTGCCAGCAGCGAACAGGGGGCTTTTTTCTATACTGAAGCTTTCTTT. Translated: CASSEQGAFFYTEAFF. V is TRBV11-2 and J is TRBJ1-1, with 9 bases aligning to TRBD1. V dropped 5 bases and J dropped 5; count of bases not matched to a gene: 12. This CDR3 spans 16 amino acids. Germline CDR1 and CDR2: SGHAT and FQNNGV.

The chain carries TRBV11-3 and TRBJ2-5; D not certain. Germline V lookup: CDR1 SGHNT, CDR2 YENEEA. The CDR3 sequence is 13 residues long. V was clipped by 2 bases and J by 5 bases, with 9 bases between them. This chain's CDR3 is CASSLRVGETQYF. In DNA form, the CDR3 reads TGTGCCAGCAGCTTAAGAGTCGGGGAGACCCAGTACTTC.

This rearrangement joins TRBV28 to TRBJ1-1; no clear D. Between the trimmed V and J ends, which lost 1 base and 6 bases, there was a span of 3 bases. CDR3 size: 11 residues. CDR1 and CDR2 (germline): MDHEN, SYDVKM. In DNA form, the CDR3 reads TGTGCCAGCAGTTTATCTGCTGAAGCTTTCTTT. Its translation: CASSLSAEAFF.